Listed here is a single T cell receptor beta chain. The antigen remains unidentified. This record comes from a study of CD4 T cells in relation to SARS-CoV-2 and coronaviruses. Looking at the study overall: ViraFEST: roughly ten-day antigen culture of PBMCs, then TCR beta CDR3 sequencing. The negative reference was HIV-1 Nef peptide pool or peptide-free culture. The restricting HLA molecule for shared crossreactive spike epitopes was mapped. General study results and limits: Samples before the pandemic and after infection were not matched within any donor.

TCRdb's table, derived via immunoSEQ multiplex PCR, lists solely in-frame clones and lacks some. The table lists under 25,000 clones, less than 80% of them singletons. In germline, CDR1 is MNHNY, CDR2 SVGAGI (reference sequence). The CDR3 length is 15 residues. Trimming removed 4 bases from V and 3 bases from J; junction bases left unmatched: 7. The unexposed donors gave CD4+ T cells in about 2010-2019, prior to COVID-19. The cells were cultured for 10 days before CD4+ T cells were isolated. Sequenced input: CD4+ T cells from PBMCs, cultured in vitro. This TCR derives from a human donor in good health. This chain connects TRBV6-6 to TRBJ2-7; 9 bases align to TRBD1. The CDR3 sequence is CASSSLGTGNYEQYF. The CDR3 coding sequence is TGTGCCAGCAGTTCCCTAGGGACAGGGAACTACGAGCAGTACTTC.